This note documents a single TCR beta chain sequence. Antigen: not known. The donor population consisted of healthy HIV-negative adults with no recent acute infections or vaccinations. A CD45RA-negative memory subset and a CD45RA+ naive subset were separated from the CD4+ cells. This record belongs to a study of shared clonotypes between healthy human individuals. Germline V gene data show CDR1 as SGHVS and CDR2 as FQNEAQ. Trimming shortened V by 1 base and J by 4 bases, and 10 bases separated the two germline ends. The CDR3 spans 15 residues. Clones were read by immunoSEQ multiplex PCR, and TCRdb kept only the in-frame ones, dropping some. The sample lists about 1 million clones; approximately 70% were seen once. General observations from the study: Investigators expected sequencing depth to affect clonotype sharing among donors.

Material: memory CD4+ T cells sorted from blood. Specified subset: CD45RA-negative fraction. The genes are TRBV7-8 and TRBJ1-4; TRBD1 might be the D (6 bases). The clonotype was recovered from a young man in good health. The DNA for the CDR3 is TGTGCCAGCAGCTTAGGGACAGCTAGTAATGAAAAACTGTTTTTT. Translating gives CASSLGTASNEKLFF.